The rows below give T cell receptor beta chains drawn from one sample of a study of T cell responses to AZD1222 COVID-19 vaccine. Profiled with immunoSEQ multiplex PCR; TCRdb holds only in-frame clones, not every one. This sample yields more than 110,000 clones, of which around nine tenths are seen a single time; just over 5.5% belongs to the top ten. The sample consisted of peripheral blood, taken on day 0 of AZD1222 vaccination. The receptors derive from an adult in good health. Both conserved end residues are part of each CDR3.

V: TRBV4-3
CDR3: CASSQDFRSTQYF

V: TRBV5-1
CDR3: CASSFERNYGYTF

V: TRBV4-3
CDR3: CASSQEFAGPVDSPLHF

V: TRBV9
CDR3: CASSVGAGAPGNTIYF

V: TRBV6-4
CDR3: CASSSGAQTGEEGYTF

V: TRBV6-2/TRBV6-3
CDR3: CASSQNYEQYF

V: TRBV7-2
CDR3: CASSLEARSPHF

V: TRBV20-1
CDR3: CSASFGTSGIREQYF

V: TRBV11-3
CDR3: CASSPLSNTGELFF

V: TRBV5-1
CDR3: CASKLAGGPETQYF

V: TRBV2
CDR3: CASSGGGTLLYEQYF

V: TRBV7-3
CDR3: CASSFDRANNEQFF

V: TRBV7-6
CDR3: CASSSNPDSYNEQFF

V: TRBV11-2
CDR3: CASTPGRGLGGYTF

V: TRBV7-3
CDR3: CASSADRSYGYTF

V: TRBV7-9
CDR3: CASSLPQGSPLHF

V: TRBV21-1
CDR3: CASSRLREGLGDTQYF

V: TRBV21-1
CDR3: CASSKCGKGDTQYF

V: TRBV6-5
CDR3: CAIGTGITDTQYF

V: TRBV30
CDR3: CAWAPAGLALHF

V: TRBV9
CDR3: CASSADRSDRAYEQYF

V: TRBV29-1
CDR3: CSVKQGRTTEAFF

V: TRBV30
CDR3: CAWSSGTDTQYF

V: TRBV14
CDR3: CASSQDEGVGNIQYF

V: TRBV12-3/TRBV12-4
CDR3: CASSLGVGGKLFF

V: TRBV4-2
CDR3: CASSQEGLAVQETQYF

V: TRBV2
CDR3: CAIYRRDPFNEQFF

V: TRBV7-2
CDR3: CASSAGSGLGSPLHF

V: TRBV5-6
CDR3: CASSLLRTSGHNEQFF

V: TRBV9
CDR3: CASSVEAHGIHPTHNSPLHF